The 18 T cell receptor beta chains presented below share a single source sample, sequenced in a study of cytomegalovirus exposure and HLA in healthy donors. Use of 60 Vbeta and 13 Jbeta primers characterized the PCR. Libraries were prepared by immunoSEQ multiplex PCR; TCRdb keeps only in-frame clonotypes and omits some of them. This table has approximately 130,000 clones, roughly 71% appearing once. The sequenced sample consisted of PBMCs. These receptors were taken from a woman in her thirties or forties in good health and CMV-seropositive.

The rearrangement joins TRBV18 to TRBJ1-6; TRBD1 matches at 8 bases. Germline trimming cut 6 bases from V and 7 bases from J; bases unmatched to any gene: 5. Germline CDR1 is KGHSH and CDR2 is LQKENI. This CDR3 spans 14 amino acids. Here the CDR3 reads CASSDRTGNSPLHF. The DNA for the CDR3 is TGTGCCAGCTCCGATAGGACAGGGAATTCACCCCTCCACTTT.

This clone was seen a single time. The rearrangement uses TRBV11-2 and TRBJ1-4; 9 bases agree with TRBD1. CDR1 is SGHAT and CDR2 is FQNNGV in the germline V gene. The CDR3 totals 15 residues. The V segment lost 6 bases and the J segment 8 bases; nucleotides outside the gene matches: 10. The CDR3 DNA reads as TGTGCCAGCAGGCACTGGGACAGGGAACGCGAAAAACTGTTTTTT. Its protein product is CASRHWDREREKLFF.

Note on this clone: The same CDR3 is also encoded by other DNA sequences in this sample. This sequence joins TRBV6-1 and TRBJ1-5, with D perhaps TRBD1 (6 bases). The CDR3 loop spans 15 amino acids. Per the germline V gene, CDR1 is MNHNS and CDR2 is SASEGT. V was shortened by 0 bases and J by 6 bases, with 12 bases between the two germline ends. For the CDR3, the DNA is TGTGCCAGCAGTGAAGCGACAGGTAGTATTCAGCCCCAGCATTTT. It yields the protein CASSEATGSIQPQHF.

J is TRBJ2-7 and V is TRBV4-3; no clear D gene. The CDR3 is 14 amino acids. Per germline, CDR1 LGHNA and CDR2 YSLEER. Trimming took 4 bases from V and 4 from J, leaving 14 bases between them. CDR3 nucleotide sequence: TGCGCCAGCAGCCTCCAGAGGAGCGCATACGAGCAGTACTTC. Translating gives CASSLQRSAYEQYF.

The DNA for the CDR3 is TGTGCCAGCAGCCCCGCGGCTAGCGGGAGCCTCACCGGGGAGCTGTTTTTT. This sequence encodes CASSPAASGSLTGELFF. V usage is TRBV7-6 and J usage is TRBJ2-2; 10 bases are a match to TRBD2. The CDR3 contains 17 residues. The V gene end was trimmed by 5 bases and the J gene end by 4 bases; junction bases not matched to a gene: 10. Looked up from germline, CDR1 is SGHVS and CDR2 is FNYEAQ.

The rearrangement joins TRBV19 to TRBJ2-7; 9 positions match TRBD1. Per the germline V gene, CDR1 is LNHDA and CDR2 is SQIVND (reference sequence). With 1 base clipped from V and 1 base from J, the junction kept 8 bases outside the gene matches. The CDR3 covers 17 residues. The CDR3 sequence is CASSIAGQGVSSYEQYF. The CDR3 nucleotides read TGTGCCAGTAGTATAGCGGGACAGGGAGTCTCGTCCTACGAGCAGTACTTC.

The rearrangement joins TRBV30 to TRBJ1-1; possibly TRBD1 for D (6 bases). The CDR3 length is 13 residues. Trimming stripped 2 bases from V and 2 bases from J, with 9 bases between. The germline V gene encodes CDR1 GTSNPN and CDR2 SVGIG (reference sequence). Here the CDR3 DNA reads TGTGCCTGGAGTCCGGACAGAAACACTGAAGCTTTCTTT. This codes for CAWSPDRNTEAFF.

The chain combines TRBV19 with TRBJ2-3; 11 positions agree with TRBD2. The CDR3 covers 16 residues. CDR1 and CDR2 (germline): LNHDA, SQIVND (reference sequence). J lost 3 bases, V lost 1 base, and 3 bases had no gene match. The CDR3 spells CASSIARLAGTDTQYF. DNA for the CDR3: TGTGCCAGTAGTATAGCAAGACTAGCGGGGACAGATACGCAGTATTTT.

The gene calls are TRBV6-1 and TRBJ2-5; 9 bases match TRBD2. Germline assignment: CDR1 MNHNS and CDR2 SASEGT. This CDR3 has 16 residues. J gave up 1 base and V 2 bases, and 5 bases lay outside the gene matches. CDR3 loop: CASSELAGSLQETQYF. The CDR3 region has the DNA TGTGCCAGCAGTGAACTAGCGGGATCCCTCCAAGAGACCCAGTACTTC.

V usage is TRBV7-9 and J usage is TRBJ1-2; weak D call: TRBD1 (6 bases). V dropped 1 base and J dropped 3 bases, with 9 bases sitting between them. The CDR3 consists of 14 residues. Germline V gene sequence: CDR1 SEHNR, CDR2 FQNEAQ (reference sequence). The DNA of the CDR3 is TGTGCCAGCAGCTTAGAGGGGGGGGACTATGGCTACACCTTC. This codes for CASSLEGGDYGYTF.

V usage is TRBV29-1 and J usage is TRBJ2-1; 10 bases are a match to TRBD2. J gave up 7 bases and V 4 bases, and 16 bases lay outside the gene matches. Germline loops: CDR1 SQVTM, CDR2 ANQGSEA. This CDR3 has 17 amino acids. In DNA form, the CDR3 reads TGCAGCGTTGGGATATGGACTAGCGGCCTTCGTAGGAATGAGCAGTTCTTC. Translated, it gives CSVGIWTSGLRRNEQFF.

This clone was seen a handful of times. The chain recombines TRBV9 with TRBJ1-2; a possible D gene is TRBD1 (5 bases). CDR3 length equals 16 residues. The germline V gene has CDR1 SGDLS and CDR2 YYNGEE. V lost 4 bases and J 0 bases, leaving 16 bases between the germline ends. The CDR3, as DNA: TGTGCCAGCAGCCTTCCACGGGGGGGAACTAACTATGGCTACACCTTC. This encodes CASSLPRGGTNYGYTF.

The chain couples TRBV7-2 to TRBJ2-3; D gene uncertain. Germline V lookup: CDR1 SGHTA, CDR2 FQGNSA. The V gene lost 2 bases and the J gene lost 5 bases, with 11 bases spanning the gap. The CDR3 has 14 amino acids. The DNA for the CDR3 is TGTGCCAGCAGCTTAAGTTTTGGGCAAGATACGCAGTATTTT. This encodes CASSLSFGQDTQYF.

The J gene is TRBJ1-3, the V gene TRBV5-1; a weak D match, TRBD1 (6 bases). V lost 5 bases and J lost 2, with 11 bases in between. Germline assignment: CDR1 SGHRS and CDR2 YFSETQ. The CDR3 runs 14 residues. The DNA for the CDR3 is TGCGCCAGCAGACAGGGAGGGACTGGAAACACCATATATTTT. It encodes CASRQGGTGNTIYF.

The DNA of the CDR3 is TGTGCCAGTAGTATGGTTGGGACAGGCCCAGGTGAGACCCAGTACTTC. This encodes CASSMVGTGPGETQYF. The gene calls are TRBV19 and TRBJ2-5; 8 nucleotides align to TRBD1. Germline CDR1 LNHDA, CDR2 SQIVND (reference sequence). V shed 3 bases and J 5 bases; nucleotides not matched to a gene: 11. The length of the CDR3 is 16 residues.

A few counts support this clone. This chain links TRBV7-2 with TRBJ2-7, with D possibly TRBD1 on 6 matching bases. This CDR3 contains 13 residues. V lost 5 bases, J lost 2 bases, and 10 bases lay in between. The germline V gene encodes CDR1 SGHTA and CDR2 FQGNSA. DNA of the CDR3: TGTGCCAGCAGCGGGGGCGTCGCCTACGAGCAGTACTTC. Its translation: CASSGGVAYEQYF.

The CDR3 sequence: CASRSSGTGTYEQYF. The CDR3 DNA reads as TGTGCCAGCAGGTCCTCAGGAACAGGGACCTACGAGCAGTACTTC. The V and J genes are TRBV6-5 and TRBJ2-7, with D possibly TRBD1 on 6 matching bases. V was pared by 6 bases and J by 2 bases, with 17 bases between. The CDR3 sequence is 15 residues long. Germline CDR1 MNHEY, CDR2 SVGAGI.

This clone turned up a few times. J is TRBJ2-1 and V is TRBV5-6; 12 bases fit TRBD2. The germline CDR1 and CDR2 sequences are SGHDT and YYEEEE. V lost 3 bases, J lost 9 bases, and 7 bases stayed unmatched. There are 15 residues in the CDR3. The CDR3 sequence is CASSSSGREKGEQFF. CDR3 DNA sequence: TGTGCCAGCAGCTCTAGCGGGAGGGAGAAGGGTGAGCAGTTCTTC.